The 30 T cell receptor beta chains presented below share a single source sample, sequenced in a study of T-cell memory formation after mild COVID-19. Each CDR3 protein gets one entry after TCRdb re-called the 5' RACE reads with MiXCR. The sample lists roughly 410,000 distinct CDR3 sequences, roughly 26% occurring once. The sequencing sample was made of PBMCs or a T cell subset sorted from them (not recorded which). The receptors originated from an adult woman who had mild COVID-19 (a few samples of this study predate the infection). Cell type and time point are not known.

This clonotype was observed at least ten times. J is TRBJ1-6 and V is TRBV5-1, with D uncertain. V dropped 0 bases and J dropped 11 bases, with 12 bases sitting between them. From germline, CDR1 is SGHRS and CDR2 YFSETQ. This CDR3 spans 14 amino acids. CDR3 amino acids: CASSLAEHFTPLHF. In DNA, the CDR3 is TGCGCCAGCAGCTTGGCCGAACATTTTACACCCCTCCACTTT.

The CDR3: CSAKQVGKIAIQYF. The DNA of the CDR3 is TGCAGTGCCAAACAGGTGGGCAAAATCGCCATTCAGTACTTC. The chain joins TRBV20-1 to TRBJ2-4; TRBD1 might be the D (5 bases). Trimming removed 6 bases from V and 9 bases from J, with 21 bases in between. Germline V gene lookup returns CDR1 DFQATT and CDR2 SNEGSKA (reference sequence). The CDR3 runs to 14 residues.

Here the CDR3 DNA reads TGTGCCAGCAGCCGGTCCGCTGCCGGGCCAGGGTACGAGCAGTACTTC. Protein: CASSRSAAGPGYEQYF. This chain uses TRBV3-1 with TRBJ2-7, with D maybe TRBD1 (5 bases). The CDR3 contains 16 residues. Trimming cost V 4 bases and J 4 bases, with 20 bases left between them. CDR1 is LGHDT and CDR2 is YNNKEL in the germline V gene (reference sequence).

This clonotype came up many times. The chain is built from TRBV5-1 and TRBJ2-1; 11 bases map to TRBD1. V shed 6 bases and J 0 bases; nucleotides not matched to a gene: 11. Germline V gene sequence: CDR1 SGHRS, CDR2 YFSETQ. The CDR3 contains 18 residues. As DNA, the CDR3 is TGCGCCAGCACGGGGTGGACAGGGGGCGATAGCTCCTACAATGAGCAGTTCTTC. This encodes CASTGWTGGDSSYNEQFF.

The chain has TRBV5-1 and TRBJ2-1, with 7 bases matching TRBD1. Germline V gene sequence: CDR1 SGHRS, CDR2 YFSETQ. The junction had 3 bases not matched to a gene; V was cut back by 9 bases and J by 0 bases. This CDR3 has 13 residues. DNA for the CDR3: TGCGCCACAGGGGGTCCCTCCTACAATGAGCAGTTCTTC. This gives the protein CATGGPSYNEQFF.

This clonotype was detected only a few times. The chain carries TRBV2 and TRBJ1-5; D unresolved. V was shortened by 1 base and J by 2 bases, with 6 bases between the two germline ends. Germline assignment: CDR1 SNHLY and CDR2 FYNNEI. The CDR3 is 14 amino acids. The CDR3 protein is CASSEGTGNQPQHF. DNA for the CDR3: TGTGCCAGCAGTGAAGGGACCGGCAATCAGCCCCAGCATTTT. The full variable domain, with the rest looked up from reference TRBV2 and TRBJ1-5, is EPEVTQTPSHQVTQMGQEVILRCVPISNHLYFYWYRQILGQKVEFLVSFYNNEISEKSEIFDDQFSVERPDGSNFTLKIRSTKLEDSAMYFCASSEGTGNQPQHFGDGTRLSIL.

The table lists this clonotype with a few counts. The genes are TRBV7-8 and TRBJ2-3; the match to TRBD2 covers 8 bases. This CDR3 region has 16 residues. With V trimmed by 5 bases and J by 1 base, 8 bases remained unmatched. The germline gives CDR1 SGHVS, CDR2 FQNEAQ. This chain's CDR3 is CASSPGGERGTDTQYF. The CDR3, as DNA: TGTGCCAGCAGCCCGGGGGGGGAGAGGGGCACAGATACGCAGTATTTT.

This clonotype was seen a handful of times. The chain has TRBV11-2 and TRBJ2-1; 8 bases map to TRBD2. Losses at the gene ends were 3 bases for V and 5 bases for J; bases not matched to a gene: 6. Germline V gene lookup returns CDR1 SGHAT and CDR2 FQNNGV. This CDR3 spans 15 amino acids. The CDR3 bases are TGTGCCAGCAGCTTCACTACGGGAGGGGACAATGAGCAGTTCTTC. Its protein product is CASSFTTGGDNEQFF.

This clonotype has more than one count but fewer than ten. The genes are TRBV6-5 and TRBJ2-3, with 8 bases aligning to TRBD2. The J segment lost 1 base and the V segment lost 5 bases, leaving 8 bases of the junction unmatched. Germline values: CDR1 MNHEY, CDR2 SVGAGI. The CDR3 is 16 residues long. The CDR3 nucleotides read TGTGCCAGCAGTCCGGTGCCAGCGGGGGGCACAGATACGCAGTATTTT. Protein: CASSPVPAGGTDTQYF.

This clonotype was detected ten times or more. The CDR3: CASSPGRNYGYTF. DNA for the CDR3: TGTGCCAGCAGTCCGGGACGGAACTATGGCTACACCTTC. This chain joins TRBV2 and TRBJ1-2; D might be TRBD1 (5 bases). Between the trimmed V and J ends, which lost 5 bases and 2 bases, there was a span of 9 bases. The CDR3 length is 13 residues. Germline CDR1 reads SNHLY; CDR2 reads FYNNEI.

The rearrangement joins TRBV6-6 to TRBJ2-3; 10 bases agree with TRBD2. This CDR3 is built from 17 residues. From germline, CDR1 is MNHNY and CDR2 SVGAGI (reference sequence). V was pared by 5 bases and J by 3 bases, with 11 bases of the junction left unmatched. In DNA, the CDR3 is TGTGCCAGCAGTCGACCCCAGCGGGAGGGCCGGACAGATACGCAGTATTTT. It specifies CASSRPQREGRTDTQYF.

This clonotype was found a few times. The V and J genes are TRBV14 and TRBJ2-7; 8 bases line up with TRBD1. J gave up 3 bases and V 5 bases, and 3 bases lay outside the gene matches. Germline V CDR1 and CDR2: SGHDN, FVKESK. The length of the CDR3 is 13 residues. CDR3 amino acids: CASSDDRGYEQYF. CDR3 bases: TGTGCCAGCAGCGATGACAGGGGCTACGAGCAGTACTTC.

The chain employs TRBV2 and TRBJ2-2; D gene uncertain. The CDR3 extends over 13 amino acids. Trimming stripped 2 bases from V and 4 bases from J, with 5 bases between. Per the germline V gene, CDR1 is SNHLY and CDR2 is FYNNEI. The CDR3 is CASSESPTGELFF. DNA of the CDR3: TGTGCCAGCAGTGAATCCCCCACCGGGGAGCTGTTTTTT. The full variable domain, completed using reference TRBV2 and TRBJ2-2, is EPEVTQTPSHQVTQMGQEVILRCVPISNHLYFYWYRQILGQKVEFLVSFYNNEISEKSEIFDDQFSVERPDGSNFTLKIRSTKLEDSAMYFCASSESPTGELFFGEGSRLTVL.

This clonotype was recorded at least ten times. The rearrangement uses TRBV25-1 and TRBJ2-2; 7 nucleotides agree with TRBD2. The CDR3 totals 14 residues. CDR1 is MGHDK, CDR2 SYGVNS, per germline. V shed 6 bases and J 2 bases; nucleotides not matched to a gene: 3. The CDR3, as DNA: TGTGCCAGCAGAGCTAGCGGTAACACCGGGGAGCTGTTTTTT. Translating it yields CASRASGNTGELFF.

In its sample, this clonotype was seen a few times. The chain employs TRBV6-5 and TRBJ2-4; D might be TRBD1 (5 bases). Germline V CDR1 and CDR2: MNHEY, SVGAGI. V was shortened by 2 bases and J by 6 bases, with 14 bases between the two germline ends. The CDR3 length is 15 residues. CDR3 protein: CASSYTRDGGNIQYF. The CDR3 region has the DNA TGTGCCAGCAGTTACACCAGGGATGGCGGAAACATTCAGTACTTC.

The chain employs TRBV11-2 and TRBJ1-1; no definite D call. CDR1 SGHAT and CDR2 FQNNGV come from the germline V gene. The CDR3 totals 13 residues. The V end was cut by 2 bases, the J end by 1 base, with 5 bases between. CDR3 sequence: CASSLLKNTEAFF. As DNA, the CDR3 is TGTGCCAGCAGCTTACTGAAGAACACTGAAGCTTTCTTT.

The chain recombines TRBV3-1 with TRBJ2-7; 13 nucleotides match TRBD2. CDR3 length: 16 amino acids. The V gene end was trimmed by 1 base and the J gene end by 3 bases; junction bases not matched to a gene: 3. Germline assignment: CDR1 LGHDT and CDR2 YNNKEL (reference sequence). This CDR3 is CASSQGTSGGFYEQYF. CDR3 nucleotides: TGTGCCAGCAGCCAAGGGACTAGCGGGGGTTTCTACGAGCAGTACTTC.

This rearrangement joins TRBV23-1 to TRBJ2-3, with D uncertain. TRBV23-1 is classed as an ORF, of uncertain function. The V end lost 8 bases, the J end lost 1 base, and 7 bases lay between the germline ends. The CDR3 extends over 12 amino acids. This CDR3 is CASWAGTDTQYF. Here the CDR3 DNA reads TGCGCCAGCTGGGCGGGCACAGATACGCAGTATTTT.

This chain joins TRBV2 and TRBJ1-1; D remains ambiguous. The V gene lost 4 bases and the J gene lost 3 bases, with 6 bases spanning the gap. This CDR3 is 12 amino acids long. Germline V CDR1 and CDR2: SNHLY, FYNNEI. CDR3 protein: CASSAPDTEAFF. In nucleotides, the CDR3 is TGTGCCAGCAGTGCGCCGGACACTGAAGCTTTCTTT.

The CDR3 DNA reads as TGTGCCAGCAGCCCGGGACAGGTCCTTGTACCCCGCTATGGCTACACCTTC. It is translated as CASSPGQVLVPRYGYTF. V usage is TRBV7-2 and J usage is TRBJ1-2; 8 bases line up with TRBD1. Germline V gene sequence: CDR1 SGHTA, CDR2 FQGNSA. The junction had 15 bases not matched to a gene; V was cut back by 5 bases and J by 4 bases. The length of the CDR3 is 17 residues.

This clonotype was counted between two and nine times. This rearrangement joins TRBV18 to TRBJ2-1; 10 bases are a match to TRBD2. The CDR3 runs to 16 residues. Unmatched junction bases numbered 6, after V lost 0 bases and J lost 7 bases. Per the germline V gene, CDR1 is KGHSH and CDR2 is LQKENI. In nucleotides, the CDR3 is TGTGCCAGCTCACCACCTTATAGCGGGAGGTGGAATGAGCAGTTCTTC. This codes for CASSPPYSGRWNEQFF.

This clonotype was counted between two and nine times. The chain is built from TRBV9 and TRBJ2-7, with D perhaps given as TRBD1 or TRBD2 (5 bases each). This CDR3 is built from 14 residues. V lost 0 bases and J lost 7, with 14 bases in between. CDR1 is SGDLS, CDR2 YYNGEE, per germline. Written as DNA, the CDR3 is TGTGCCAGCAGCGTAGGGGACGGGATAGGGGAGCAGTACTTC. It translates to CASSVGDGIGEQYF.

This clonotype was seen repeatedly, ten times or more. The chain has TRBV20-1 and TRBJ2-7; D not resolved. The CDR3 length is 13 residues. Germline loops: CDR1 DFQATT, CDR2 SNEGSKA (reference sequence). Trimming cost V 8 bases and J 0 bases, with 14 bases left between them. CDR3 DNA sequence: TGCAGTAATATAAGGGCTAGCTCCTACGAGCAGTACTTC. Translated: CSNIRASSYEQYF.

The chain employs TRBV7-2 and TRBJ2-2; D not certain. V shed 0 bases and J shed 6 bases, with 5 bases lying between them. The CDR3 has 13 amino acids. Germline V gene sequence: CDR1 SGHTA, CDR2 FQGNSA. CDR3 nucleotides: TGTGCCAGCAGCTTAGCCCCCCCCGGGGAGCTGTTTTTT. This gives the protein CASSLAPPGELFF. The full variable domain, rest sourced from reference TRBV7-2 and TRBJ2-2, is GAGVSQSPSNKVTEKGKDVELRCDPISGHTALYWYRQSLGQGLEFLIYFQGNSAPDKSGLPSDRFSAERTGGSVSTLTIQRTQQEDSAVYLCASSLAPPGELFFGEGSRLTVL.

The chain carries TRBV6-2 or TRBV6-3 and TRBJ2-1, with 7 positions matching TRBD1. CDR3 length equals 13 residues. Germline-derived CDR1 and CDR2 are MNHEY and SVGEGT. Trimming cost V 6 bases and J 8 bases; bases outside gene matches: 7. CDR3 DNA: TGTGCCAGCAGACCTAACAGGGGACATGAGCAGTTCTTC. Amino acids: CASRPNRGHEQFF.

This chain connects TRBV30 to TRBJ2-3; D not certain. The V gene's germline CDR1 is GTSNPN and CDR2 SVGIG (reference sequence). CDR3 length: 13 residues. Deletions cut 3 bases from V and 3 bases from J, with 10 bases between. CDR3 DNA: TGTGCCTGGAGCCTCTCACATACAGATACGCAGTATTTT. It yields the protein CAWSLSHTDTQYF.

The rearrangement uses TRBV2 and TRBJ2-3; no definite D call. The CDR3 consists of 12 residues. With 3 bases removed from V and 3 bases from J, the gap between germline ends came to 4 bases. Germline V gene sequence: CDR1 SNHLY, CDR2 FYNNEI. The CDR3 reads CASSDETDTQYF. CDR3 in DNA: TGTGCCAGCAGTGATGAGACAGATACGCAGTATTTT.

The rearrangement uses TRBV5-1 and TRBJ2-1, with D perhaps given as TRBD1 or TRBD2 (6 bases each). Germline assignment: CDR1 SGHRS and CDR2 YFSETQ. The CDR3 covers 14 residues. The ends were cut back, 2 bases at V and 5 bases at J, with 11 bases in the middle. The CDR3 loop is CASSLRGENNEQFF. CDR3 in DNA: TGCGCCAGCAGCTTAAGGGGGGAGAACAATGAGCAGTTCTTC.

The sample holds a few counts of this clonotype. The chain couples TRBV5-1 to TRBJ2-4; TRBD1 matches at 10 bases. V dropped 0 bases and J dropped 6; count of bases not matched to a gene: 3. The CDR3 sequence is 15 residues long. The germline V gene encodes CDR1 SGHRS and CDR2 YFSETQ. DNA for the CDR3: TGCGCCAGCAGCTTGGGCGGACAGGGGGGAAACATTCAGTACTTC. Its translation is CASSLGGQGGNIQYF.

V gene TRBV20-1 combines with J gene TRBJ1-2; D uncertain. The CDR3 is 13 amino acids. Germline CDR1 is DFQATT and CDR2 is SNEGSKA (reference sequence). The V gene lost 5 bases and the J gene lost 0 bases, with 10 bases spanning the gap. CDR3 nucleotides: TGCAGTGCTTATTCGACGTCTAACTATGGCTACACCTTC. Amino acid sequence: CSAYSTSNYGYTF.